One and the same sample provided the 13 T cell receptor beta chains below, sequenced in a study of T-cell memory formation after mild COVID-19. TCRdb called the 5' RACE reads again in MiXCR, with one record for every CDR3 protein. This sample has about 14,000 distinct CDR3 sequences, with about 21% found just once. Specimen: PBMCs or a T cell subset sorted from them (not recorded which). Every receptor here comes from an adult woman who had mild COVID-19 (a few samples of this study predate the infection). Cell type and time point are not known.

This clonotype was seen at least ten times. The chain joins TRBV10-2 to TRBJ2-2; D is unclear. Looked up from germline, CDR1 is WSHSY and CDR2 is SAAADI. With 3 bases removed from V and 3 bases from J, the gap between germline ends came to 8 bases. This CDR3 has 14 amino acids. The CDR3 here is CASSEQPDTGELFF. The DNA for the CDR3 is TGCGCCAGCAGTGAACAACCCGACACCGGGGAGCTGTTTTTT.

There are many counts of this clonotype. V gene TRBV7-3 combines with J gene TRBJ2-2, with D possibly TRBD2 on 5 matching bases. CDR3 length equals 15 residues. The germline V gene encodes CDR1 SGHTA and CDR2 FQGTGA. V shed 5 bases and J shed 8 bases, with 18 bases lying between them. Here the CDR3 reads CASSPEWARTGELFF. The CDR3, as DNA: TGTGCCAGCAGCCCTGAGTGGGCCAGGACTGGGGAGCTGTTTTTT.

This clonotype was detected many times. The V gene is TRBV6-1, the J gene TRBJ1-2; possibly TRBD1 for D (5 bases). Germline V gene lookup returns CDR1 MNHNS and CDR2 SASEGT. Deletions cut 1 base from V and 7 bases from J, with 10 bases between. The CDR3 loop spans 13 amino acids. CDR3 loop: CASSEDRIGGYTF. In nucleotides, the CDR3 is TGTGCCAGCAGTGAAGACAGGATAGGTGGCTACACCTTC.

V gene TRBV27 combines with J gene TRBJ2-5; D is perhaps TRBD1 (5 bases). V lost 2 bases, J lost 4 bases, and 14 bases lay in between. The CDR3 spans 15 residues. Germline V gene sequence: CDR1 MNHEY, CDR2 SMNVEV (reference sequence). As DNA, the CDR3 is TGTGCCAGCAGTTTAGTGCAGGGTGCAAGAGAGACCCAGTACTTC. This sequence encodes CASSLVQGARETQYF.

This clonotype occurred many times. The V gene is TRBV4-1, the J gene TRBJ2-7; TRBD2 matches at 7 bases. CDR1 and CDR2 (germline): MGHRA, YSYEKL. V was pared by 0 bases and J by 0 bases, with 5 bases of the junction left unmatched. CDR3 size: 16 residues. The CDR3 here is CASSQELAVSSYEQYF. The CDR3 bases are TGCGCCAGCAGCCAAGAGCTAGCGGTAAGCTCCTACGAGCAGTACTTC.

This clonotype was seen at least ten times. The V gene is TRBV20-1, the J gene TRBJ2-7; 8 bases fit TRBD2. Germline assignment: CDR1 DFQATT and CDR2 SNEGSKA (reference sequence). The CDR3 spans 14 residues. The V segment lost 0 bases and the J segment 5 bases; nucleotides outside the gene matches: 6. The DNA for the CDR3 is TGCAGTGCTAGAGATCGGGCGGGAGGTCACGAGCAGTACTTC. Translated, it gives CSARDRAGGHEQYF.

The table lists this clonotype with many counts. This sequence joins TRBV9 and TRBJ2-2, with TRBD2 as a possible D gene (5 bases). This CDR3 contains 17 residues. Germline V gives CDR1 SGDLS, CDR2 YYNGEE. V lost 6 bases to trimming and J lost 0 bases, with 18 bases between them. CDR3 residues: CASTNPSAGPNTGELFF. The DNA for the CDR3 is TGTGCCAGCACCAACCCCTCGGCGGGTCCGAACACCGGGGAGCTGTTTTTT.

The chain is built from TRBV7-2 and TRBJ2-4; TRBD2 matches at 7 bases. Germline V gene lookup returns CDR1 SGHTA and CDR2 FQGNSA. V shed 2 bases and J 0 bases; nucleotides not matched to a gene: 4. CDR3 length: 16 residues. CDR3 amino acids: CASSLLAGVAKNIQYF. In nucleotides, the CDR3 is TGTGCCAGCAGCTTACTCGCGGGGGTAGCCAAAAACATTCAGTACTTC.

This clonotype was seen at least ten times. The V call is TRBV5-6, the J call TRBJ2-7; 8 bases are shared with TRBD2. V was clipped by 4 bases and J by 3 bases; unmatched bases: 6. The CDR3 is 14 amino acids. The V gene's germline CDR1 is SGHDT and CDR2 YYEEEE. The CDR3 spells CASSLSGIFYEQYF. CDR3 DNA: TGTGCCAGCAGCCTTAGCGGGATTTTCTACGAGCAGTACTTC.

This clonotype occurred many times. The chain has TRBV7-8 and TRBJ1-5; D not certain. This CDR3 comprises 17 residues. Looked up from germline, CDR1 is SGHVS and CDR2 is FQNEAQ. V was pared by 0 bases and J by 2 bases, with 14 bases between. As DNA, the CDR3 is TGTGCCAGCAGCTTAGCGGCTTGGGAGATGGGCAATCAGCCCCAGCATTTT. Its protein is CASSLAAWEMGNQPQHF.

The CDR3 loop is CASSFWGQETQYF. CDR3 in DNA: TGTGCCAGCAGTTTCTGGGGGCAGGAGACCCAGTACTTC. The rearrangement joins TRBV27 to TRBJ2-5; maybe TRBD1 (6 bases). V was shortened by 3 bases and J by 5 bases, with 10 bases between the two germline ends. CDR1 MNHEY and CDR2 SMNVEV come from the germline V gene (reference sequence). The CDR3 spans 13 residues.

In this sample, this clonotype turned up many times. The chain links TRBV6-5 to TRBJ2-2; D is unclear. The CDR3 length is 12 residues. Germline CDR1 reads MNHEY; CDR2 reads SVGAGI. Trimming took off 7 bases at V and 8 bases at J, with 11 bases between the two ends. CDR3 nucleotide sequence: TGTGCCAGCACCTCTACGGCTGGGGAGCTGTTTTTT. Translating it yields CASTSTAGELFF.

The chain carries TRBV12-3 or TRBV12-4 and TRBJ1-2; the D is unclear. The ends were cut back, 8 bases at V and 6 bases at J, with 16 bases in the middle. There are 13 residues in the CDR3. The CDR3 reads CASLRTFGDGYTF. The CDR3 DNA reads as TGTGCCAGCCTGAGGACCTTTGGGGATGGCTACACCTTC.